The rows below give T cell receptor beta chains drawn from one sample of a study of tumor-infiltrating lymphocytes in primary liver carcinoma. Each CDR3 protein gets one entry after TCRdb re-called the multiplex PCR reads with MiXCR. Of tens of thousands of distinct CDR3 sequences in the sample, 60% to 75% were seen once. Material: liver tumor tissue from sampling region 1. Receptors originate from a middle-aged man with primary liver carcinoma and hepatitis B virus infection. Each CDR3 is given without its conserved first and last residue.

j_gene | v_gene | CDR3aa
TRBJ1-5 | TRBV4-1 | ASSQVSNQPQH
TRBJ2-3 | TRBV6-5 | ASSGLAGADMQY
TRBJ2-3 | TRBV28 | ANSLTDTQY
TRBJ2-3 | TRBV5-1 | ASSPESSTDTQY
TRBJ1-3 | TRBV6-5 | ASRMTGDSYTIN
TRBJ2-2 | TRBV7-8 | ASSLAPGDTGELL
TRBJ2-5 | TRBV11-2 | VCSLEERAQY
TRBJ1-2 | TRBV11-2 | TSRERDTTYGYI
TRBJ1-4 | TRBV9 | ASSAGSTNEKLF
TRBJ1-1 | TRBV5-1 | PSSSPKDLNKLKLPEAF
TRBJ1-4 | TRBV10-1 | ATSEGASEKLS
TRBJ2-1 | TRBV6-6 | ASSLGTSGRDYNEQF
TRBJ1-5 | TRBV29-1 | NVVQGANQPQH
TRBJ2-1 | TRBV29-1 | SALGRGGCNEQF
TRBJ2-7 | TRBV6-5 | ATRQDMGLEQY
TRBJ2-7 | TRBV11-2 | ASSTAPGPGYEQY
TRBJ1-1 | TRBV10-3 | VITEGPNTEAF
TRBJ1-2 | TRBV28 | ASSFMGLGYT
TRBJ2-7 | TRBV11-2 | ASSSTPGPNYEQY
TRBJ1-6 | TRBV11-2 | ASGFKYSPLH
TRBJ1-6 | TRBV6-5 | ASSPRMDTYNSPLH
TRBJ2-1 | TRBV11-2 | ASSLSYRGPVKQVRSYNGQF